This T cell receptor (beta chain) stems from a study of human T cells and chemical hapten exposure. Study information: The scalp of each patient received a weekly diphenylcyclopropenone dose for the full roughly 23-week study. 0.01% DPC was applied to the upper back in patch tests, which were read at 6 days. Study results and limitations: Expanded TCRs produced significantly more large CDR3 similarity clusters than controls did.

One entry per CDR3 protein, called by TCRdb with MiXCR from the RACE reads. The table lists about 140,000 distinct CDR3 sequences, 12% of them singletons, with 1.1% to 1.5% in the top ten. CDR1 and CDR2 (germline): SQVTM, ANQGSEA. V shed 6 bases, J shed 2 bases, and the junction held 4 bases outside the gene matches. This CDR3 is 12 amino acids long. This clonotype was found many times. Its matching antigen is unknown. Time point defined: patch test 2, 6 weeks after DPC sensitization. The treatment here: therapeutic diphenylcyclopropenone sensitization with weekly scalp DPC. Alopecia patients, 18 to 70 years old and DPC-suitable, served as donors.

This chain connects TRBV29-1 to TRBJ2-7, with 7 bases fitting TRBD1. The sample in question was whole blood, obtained in connection with sensitization to the hapten diphenylcyclopropenone (DPC). The receptor was derived from a woman between 50 and 59 years old with alopecia areata. Some clones in this sample may be carry-over from other donors' samples. The CDR3 here is CSVLTGPYEQYF. The CDR3 bases are TGCAGCGTCTTGACAGGGCCCTACGAGCAGTACTTC.